This TCR beta chain was identified during a study of control samples from healthy donors and cancer patients. V shed 6 bases and J shed 0 bases, with 14 bases lying between them. Germline V gene lookup returns CDR1 LNHDA and CDR2 SQIVND (reference sequence). The CDR3 loop spans 16 amino acids. TCRdb keeps only in-frame clones here, not all; method: immunoSEQ multiplex PCR. The sample has some 130,000 clones, about 90% seen once. The source material was blood. The receptor was derived from a woman aged 45-59 years in good health. J is TRBJ1-4 and V is TRBV19; TRBD1 is a possible D gene (5 bases). The CDR3 reads CASSVRAGPTNEKLFF. Written as DNA, the CDR3 is TGTGCCAGTAGCGTCAGGGCCGGGCCAACTAATGAAAAACTGTTTTTT.